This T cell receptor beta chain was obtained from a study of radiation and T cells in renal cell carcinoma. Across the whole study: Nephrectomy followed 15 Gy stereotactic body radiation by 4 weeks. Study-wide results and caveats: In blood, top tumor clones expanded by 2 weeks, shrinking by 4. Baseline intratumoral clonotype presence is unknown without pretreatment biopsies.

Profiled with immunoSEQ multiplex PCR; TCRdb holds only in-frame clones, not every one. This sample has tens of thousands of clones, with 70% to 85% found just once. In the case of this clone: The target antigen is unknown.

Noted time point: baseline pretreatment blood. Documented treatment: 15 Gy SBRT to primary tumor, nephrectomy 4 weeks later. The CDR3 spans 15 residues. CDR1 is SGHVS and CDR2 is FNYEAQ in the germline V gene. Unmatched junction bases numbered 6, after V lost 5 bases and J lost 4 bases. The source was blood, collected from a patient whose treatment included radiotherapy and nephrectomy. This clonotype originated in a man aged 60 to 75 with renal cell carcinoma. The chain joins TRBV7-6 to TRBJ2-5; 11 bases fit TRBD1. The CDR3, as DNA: TGTGCCAGCAGCACCAGGACAGGGGGCTTAGAGACCCAGTACTTC. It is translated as CASSTRTGGLETQYF.